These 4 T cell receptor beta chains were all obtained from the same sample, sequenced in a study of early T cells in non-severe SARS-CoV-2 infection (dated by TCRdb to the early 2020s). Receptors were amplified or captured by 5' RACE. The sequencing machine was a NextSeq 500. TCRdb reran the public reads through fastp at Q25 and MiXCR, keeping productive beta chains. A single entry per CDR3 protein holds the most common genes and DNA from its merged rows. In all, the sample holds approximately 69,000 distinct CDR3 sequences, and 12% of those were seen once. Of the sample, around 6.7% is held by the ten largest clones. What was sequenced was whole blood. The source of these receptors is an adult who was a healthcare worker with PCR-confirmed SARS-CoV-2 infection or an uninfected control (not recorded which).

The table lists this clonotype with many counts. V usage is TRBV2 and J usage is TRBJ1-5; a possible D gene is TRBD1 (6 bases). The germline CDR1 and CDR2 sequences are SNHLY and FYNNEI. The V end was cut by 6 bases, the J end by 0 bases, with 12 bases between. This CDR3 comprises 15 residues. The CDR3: CASRRDKYSNQPQHF. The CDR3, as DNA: TGTGCCAGCAGGAGGGACAAATATAGCAATCAGCCCCAGCATTTT.

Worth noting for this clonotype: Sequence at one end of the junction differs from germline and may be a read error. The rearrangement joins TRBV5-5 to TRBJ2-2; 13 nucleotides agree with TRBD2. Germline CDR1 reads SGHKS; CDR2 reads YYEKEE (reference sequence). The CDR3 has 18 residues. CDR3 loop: CAGSSRRTSGSRIGELFF. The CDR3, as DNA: TGTGCCGGCAGCTCCCGGAGGACTAGCGGGAGTAGGATCGGGGAGCTGTTTTTT.

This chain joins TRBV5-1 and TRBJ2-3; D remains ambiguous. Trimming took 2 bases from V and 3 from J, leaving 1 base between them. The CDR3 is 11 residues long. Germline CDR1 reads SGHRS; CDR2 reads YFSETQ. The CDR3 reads CASSFTDTQYF. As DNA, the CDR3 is TGCGCCAGCAGCTTTACAGATACGCAGTATTTT.

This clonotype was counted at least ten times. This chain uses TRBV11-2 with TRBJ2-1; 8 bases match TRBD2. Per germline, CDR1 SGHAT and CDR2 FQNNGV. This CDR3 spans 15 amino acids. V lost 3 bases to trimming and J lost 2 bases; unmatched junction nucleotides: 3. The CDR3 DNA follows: TGTGCCAGCAGCTTGATTAGCGGGGCCTACAATGAGCAGTTCTTC. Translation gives CASSLISGAYNEQFF. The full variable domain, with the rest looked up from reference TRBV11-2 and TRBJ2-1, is EAGVAQSPRYKIIEKRQSVAFWCNPISGHATLYWYQQILGQGPKLLIQFQNNGVVDDSQLPKDRFSAERLKGVDSTLKIQPAKLEDSAVYLCASSLISGAYNEQFFGPGTRLTVL.